This record concerns one T cell receptor beta chain sequence. The table came from immunoSEQ multiplex PCR; TCRdb's copy has only in-frame clones and leaves some out. Among about 400,000 clones listed, around nine tenths were seen once. The data are from a study of blood T cell repertoires in COVID-19. The sequence was obtained from a woman in her 30s with acute or convalescent COVID-19. Specimen: peripheral blood.

In nucleotides, the CDR3 is TGCGCCAGCAGCCAGATTCGGGACTCCTACGAGCAGTACTTC. Amino acid sequence: CASSQIRDSYEQYF. This rearrangement joins TRBV4-1 to TRBJ2-7, with D perhaps matching TRBD2 (5 bases). Germline CDR1 MGHRA, CDR2 YSYEKL. This CDR3 comprises 14 residues. The V gene lost 3 bases and the J gene lost 0 bases, with 9 bases spanning the gap.